This TCR beta chain emerged from a study of cytomegalovirus exposure and HLA in healthy donors. The PCR had 60 Vbeta and 13 Jbeta primers. TCRdb's copy holds only in-frame clones and misses some; the assay was immunoSEQ multiplex PCR. The sample shows about 110,000 clones, roughly four fifths of them seen only once. Germline CDR1 is SGHAT and CDR2 is FQDESV (reference sequence). The CDR3 is 15 amino acids. Unmatched junction bases numbered 8, after V lost 8 bases and J lost 5 bases. Sequencing used PBMCs. J is TRBJ2-1 and V is TRBV11-1; TRBD2 matches at 11 bases. The clonotype comes from a woman in her twenties or thirties in good health and CMV-seronegative. CDR3 nucleotides: TGTGCCAGCGGAGCCGGGACTAGCGGTAACAATGAGCAGTTCTTC. This encodes CASGAGTSGNNEQFF.